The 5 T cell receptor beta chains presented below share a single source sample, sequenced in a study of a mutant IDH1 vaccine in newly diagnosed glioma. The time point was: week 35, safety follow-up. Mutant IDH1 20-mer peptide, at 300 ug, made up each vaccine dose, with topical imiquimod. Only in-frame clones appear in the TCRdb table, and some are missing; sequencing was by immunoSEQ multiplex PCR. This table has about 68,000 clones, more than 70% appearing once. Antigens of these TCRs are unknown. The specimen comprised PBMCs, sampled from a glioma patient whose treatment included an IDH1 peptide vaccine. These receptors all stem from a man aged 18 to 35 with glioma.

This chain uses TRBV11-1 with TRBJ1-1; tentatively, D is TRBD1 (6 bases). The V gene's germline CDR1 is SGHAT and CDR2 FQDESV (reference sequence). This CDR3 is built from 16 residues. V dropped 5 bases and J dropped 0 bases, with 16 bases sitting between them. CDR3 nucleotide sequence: TGTGCCAGCAGCGGGGGGGGCCCTTCCATGAACACTGAAGCTTTCTTT. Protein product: CASSGGGPSMNTEAFF. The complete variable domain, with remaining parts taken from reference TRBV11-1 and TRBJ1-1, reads EAEVAQSPRYKITEKSQAVAFWCDPISGHATLYWYRQILGQGPELLVQFQDESVVDDSQLPKDRFSAERLKGVDSTLKIQPAELGDSAMYLCASSGGGPSMNTEAFFGQGTRLTVV.

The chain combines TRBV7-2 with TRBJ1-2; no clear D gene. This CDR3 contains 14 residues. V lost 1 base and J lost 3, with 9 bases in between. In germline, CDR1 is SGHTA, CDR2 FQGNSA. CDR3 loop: CASSLEEGYYGYTF. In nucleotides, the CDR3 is TGTGCCAGCAGCTTAGAGGAGGGATACTATGGCTACACCTTC. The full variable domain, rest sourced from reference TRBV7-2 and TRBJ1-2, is GAGVSQSPSNKVTEKGKDVELRCDPISGHTALYWYRQSLGQGLEFLIYFQGNSAPDKSGLPSDRFSAERTGGSVSTLTIQRTQQEDSAVYLCASSLEEGYYGYTFGSGTRLTVV.

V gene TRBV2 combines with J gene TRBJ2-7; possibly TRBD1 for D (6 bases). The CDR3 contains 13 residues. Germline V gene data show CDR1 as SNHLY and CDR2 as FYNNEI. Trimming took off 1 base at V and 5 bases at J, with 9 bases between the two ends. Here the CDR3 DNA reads TGTGCCAGCAGTGAAGATTCAGGGGACGAGCAGTACTTC. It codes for CASSEDSGDEQYF.

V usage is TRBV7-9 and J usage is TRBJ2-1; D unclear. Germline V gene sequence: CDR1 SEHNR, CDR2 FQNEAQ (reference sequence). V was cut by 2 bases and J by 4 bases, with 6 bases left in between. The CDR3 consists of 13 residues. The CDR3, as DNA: TGTGCCAGCAGCTTACAGGATTACAATGAGCAGTTCTTC. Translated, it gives CASSLQDYNEQFF.

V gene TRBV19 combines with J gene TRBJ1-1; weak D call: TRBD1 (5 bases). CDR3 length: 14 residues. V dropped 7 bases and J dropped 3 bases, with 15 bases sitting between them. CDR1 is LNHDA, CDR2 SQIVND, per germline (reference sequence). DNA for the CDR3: TGTGCCAGTAAAAGGGGATCGGGGGACACTGAAGCTTTCTTT. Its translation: CASKRGSGDTEAFF.